What follows describes a single T cell receptor beta chain. These data belong to a study of blood T cell repertoires in COVID-19. In the study overall: COVID-19 samples collected from the United States, Italy and Spain covered acute and convalescent phases. Nucleic acid was either cDNA or gDNA, and it came from T cells, B-cell-depleted T cells, or PBMCs.

The CDR3 consists of 14 residues. Germline V lookup: CDR1 MNHEY, CDR2 SVGEGT. V lost 6 bases, J lost 5 bases, and 7 bases stayed unmatched. Measured with immunoSEQ multiplex PCR; TCRdb has only the in-frame clones, and not every one. Of 120,000 or so clones in the sample, more than 75% were seen once. The TCR comes from a human donor in a cohort sampled during active COVID-19. The source material was peripheral blood. This chain connects TRBV6-2 or TRBV6-3 to TRBJ2-7; 10 nucleotides agree with TRBD1. The CDR3 loop is CASSRQGASDEQYF. CDR3 bases: TGTGCCAGCAGCCGACAGGGGGCGTCGGACGAGCAGTACTTC.